A selection of T cell receptor beta chains follows, all from one sample in a study of T cells in Graves' hyperthyroidism and ophthalmopathy. TCRdb reanalysed the multiplex PCR reads using MiXCR and keeps one entry per CDR3 protein. The sample carries 300,000 to 500,000 distinct CDR3 sequences, 11% to 15% recorded once. Input material: blood. The receptors were gathered from a man aged 45 to 65 with Graves' ophthalmopathy. The conserved cysteine and the conserved F or W are not part of the CDR3 here.

TRBV7-2	TRBJ2-3	ASSLGLAKNTQY
TRBV5-4	TRBJ2-1	ASSGRTSGRTYSEQF
TRBV9	TRBJ1-6	ASSDHGTYNSPLH
TRBV12-3/TRBV12-4	TRBJ1-2	ASSEQGGGGYT
TRBV12-5	TRBJ2-3	AREREGSPDTQY
TRBV20-1	TRBJ1-2	SARTDNYGYT
TRBV7-9	TRBJ2-1	ASSPFLGAGEQF
TRBV5-8	TRBJ1-5	ASSLDGFDGNQPQH
TRBV5-6	TRBJ2-7	ASSSIEALYEQY
TRBV27	TRBJ2-7	ASSSRASPGGYEQY
TRBV7-6	TRBJ2-2	ASSPSGAGGELF
TRBV5-1	TRBJ2-3	ASSGTIPGLAGQDTQY
TRBV29-1	TRBJ1-2	SVDSSNYGYT
TRBV29-1	TRBJ1-1	SGSQGMGTEAF
TRBV5-1	TRBJ2-5	ASSLALGVEETQY